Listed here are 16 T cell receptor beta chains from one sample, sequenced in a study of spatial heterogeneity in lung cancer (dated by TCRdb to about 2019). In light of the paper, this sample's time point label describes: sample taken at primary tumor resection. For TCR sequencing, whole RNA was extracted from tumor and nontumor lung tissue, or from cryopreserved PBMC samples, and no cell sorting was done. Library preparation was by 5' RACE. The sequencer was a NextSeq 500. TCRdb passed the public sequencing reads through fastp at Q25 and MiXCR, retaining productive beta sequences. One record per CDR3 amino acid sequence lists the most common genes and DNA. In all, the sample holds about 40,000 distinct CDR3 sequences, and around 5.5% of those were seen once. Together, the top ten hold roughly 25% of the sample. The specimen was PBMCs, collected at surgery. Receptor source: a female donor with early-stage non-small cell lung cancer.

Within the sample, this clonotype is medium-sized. CDR3 sequence (DNA): TGTGCCAGCAGCCGTTGGCGGGGGCTGATAAGGGAGCAGTACTTC. Protein sequence: CASSRWRGLIREQYF. The rearrangement uses TRBV7-9 and TRBJ2-7; D perhaps matches TRBD2 (7 bases). The V end was cut by 5 bases, the J end by 7 bases, with 21 bases between. This CDR3 spans 15 amino acids. Germline V gives CDR1 SEHNR, CDR2 FQNEAQ (reference sequence).

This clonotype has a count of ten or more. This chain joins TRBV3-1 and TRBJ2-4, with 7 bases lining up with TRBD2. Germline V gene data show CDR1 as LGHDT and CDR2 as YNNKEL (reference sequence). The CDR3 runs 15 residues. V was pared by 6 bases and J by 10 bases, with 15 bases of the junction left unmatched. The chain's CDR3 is CASSPRIGLVGIQYF. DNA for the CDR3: TGTGCCAGCAGTCCAAGGATAGGACTAGTCGGGATTCAGTACTTC. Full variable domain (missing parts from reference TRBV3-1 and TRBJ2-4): DTAVSQTPKYLVTQMGNDKSIKCEQNLGHDTMYWYKQDSKKFLKIMFSYNNKELIINETVPNRFSPKSPDKAHLNLHINSLELGDSAVYFCASSPRIGLVGIQYFGAGTRLSVL.

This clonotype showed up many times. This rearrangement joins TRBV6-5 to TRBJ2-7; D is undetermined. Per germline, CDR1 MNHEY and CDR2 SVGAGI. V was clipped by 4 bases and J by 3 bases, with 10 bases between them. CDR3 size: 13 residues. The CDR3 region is CASSSKTLYEQYF. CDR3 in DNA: TGTGCCAGCAGTTCCAAAACTCTCTACGAGCAGTACTTC.

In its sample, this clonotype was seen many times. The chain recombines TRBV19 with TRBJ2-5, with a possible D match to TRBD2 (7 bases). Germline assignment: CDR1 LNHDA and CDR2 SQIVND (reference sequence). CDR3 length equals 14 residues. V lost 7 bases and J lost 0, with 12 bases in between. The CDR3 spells CASKQGGYQETQYF. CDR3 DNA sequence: TGTGCCAGTAAACAGGGAGGGTACCAAGAGACCCAGTACTTC. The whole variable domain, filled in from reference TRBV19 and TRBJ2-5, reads DGGITQSPKYLFRKEGQNVTLSCEQNLNHDAMYWYRQDPGQGLRLIYYSQIVNDFQKGDIAEGYSVSREKKESFPLTVTSAQKNPTAFYLCASKQGGYQETQYFGPGTRLLVL.

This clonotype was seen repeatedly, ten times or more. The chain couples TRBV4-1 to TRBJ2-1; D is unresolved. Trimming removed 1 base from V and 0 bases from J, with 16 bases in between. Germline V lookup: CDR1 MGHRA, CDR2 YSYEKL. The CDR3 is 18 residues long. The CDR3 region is CASSQVDLGISSYNEQFF. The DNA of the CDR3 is TGCGCCAGCAGCCAAGTCGATCTCGGAATCAGCTCCTACAATGAGCAGTTCTTC.

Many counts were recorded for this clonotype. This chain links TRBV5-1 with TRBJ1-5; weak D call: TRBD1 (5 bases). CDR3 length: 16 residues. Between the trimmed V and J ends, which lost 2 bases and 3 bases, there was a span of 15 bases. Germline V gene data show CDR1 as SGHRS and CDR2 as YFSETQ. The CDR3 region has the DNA TGCGCCAGCAGCTTTAGGCTAGGACATATCAATCAGCCCCAGCATTTT. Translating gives CASSFRLGHINQPQHF.

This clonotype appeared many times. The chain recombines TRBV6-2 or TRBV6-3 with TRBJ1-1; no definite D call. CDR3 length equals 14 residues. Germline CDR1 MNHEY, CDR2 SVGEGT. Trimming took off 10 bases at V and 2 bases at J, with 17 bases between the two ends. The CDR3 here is CATAPLTSNTEAFF. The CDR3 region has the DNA TGTGCCACCGCCCCCCTGACTTCAAACACTGAAGCTTTCTTT.

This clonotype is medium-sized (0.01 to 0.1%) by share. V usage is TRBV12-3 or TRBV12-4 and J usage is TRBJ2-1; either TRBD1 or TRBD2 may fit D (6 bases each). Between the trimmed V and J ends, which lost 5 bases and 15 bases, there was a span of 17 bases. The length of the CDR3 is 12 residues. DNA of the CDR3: TGTGCCAGCAGTCCCCCCCGGGGGCCCTCGTTCTTC. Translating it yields CASSPPRGPSFF.

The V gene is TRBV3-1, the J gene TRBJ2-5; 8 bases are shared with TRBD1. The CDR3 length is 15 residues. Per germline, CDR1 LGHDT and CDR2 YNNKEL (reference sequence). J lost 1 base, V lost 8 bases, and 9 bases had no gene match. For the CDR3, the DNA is TGTGCCAGCCAACCCAGGGGGCGTAGCCAAGAGACCCAGTACTTC. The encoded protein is CASQPRGRSQETQYF.

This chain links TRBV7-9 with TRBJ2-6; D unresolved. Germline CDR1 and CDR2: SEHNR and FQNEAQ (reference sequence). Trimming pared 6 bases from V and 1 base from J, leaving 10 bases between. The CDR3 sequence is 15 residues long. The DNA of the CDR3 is TGTGCCAGCAGAGATCTGCGATCTGGGGCCAACGTCCTGACTTTC. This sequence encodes CASRDLRSGANVLTF.

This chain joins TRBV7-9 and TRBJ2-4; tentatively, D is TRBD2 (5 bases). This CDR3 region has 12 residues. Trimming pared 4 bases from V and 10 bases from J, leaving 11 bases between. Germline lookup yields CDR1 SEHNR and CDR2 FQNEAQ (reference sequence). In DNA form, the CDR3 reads TGTGCCAGCAGCTCCTTATGGGAGATTCAGTACTTC. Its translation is CASSSLWEIQYF.

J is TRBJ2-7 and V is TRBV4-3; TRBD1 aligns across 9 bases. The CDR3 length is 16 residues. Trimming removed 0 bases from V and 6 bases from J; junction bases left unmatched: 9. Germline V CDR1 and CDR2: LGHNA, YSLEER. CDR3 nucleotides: TGCGCCAGCAGCCAAGATAACGGGACAGGGTTGTTCGAGCAGTACTTC. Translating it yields CASSQDNGTGLFEQYF.

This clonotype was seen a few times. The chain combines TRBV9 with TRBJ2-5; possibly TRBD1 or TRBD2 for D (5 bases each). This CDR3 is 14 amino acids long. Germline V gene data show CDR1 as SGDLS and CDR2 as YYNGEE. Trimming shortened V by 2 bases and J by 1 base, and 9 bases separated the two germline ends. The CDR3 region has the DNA TGTGCCAGCAGCGTCGGGACCGTCCAAGAGACCCAGTACTTC. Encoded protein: CASSVGTVQETQYF.

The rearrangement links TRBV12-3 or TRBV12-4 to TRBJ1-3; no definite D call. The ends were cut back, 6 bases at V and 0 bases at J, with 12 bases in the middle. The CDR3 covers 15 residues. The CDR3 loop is CASSRGRRSGNTIYF. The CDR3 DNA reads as TGTGCCAGCAGCCGCGGCAGGCGCTCTGGAAACACCATATATTTT.

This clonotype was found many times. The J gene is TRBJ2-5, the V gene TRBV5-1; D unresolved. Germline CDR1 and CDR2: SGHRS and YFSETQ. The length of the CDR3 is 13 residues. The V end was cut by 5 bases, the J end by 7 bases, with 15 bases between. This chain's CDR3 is CASRPGSTGTQYF. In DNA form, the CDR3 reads TGCGCCAGCAGGCCGGGCTCTACGGGGACCCAGTACTTC.

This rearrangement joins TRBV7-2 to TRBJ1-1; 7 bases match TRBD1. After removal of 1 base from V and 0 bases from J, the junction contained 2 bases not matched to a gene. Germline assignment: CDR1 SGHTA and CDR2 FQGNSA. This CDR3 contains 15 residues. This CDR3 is CASSLVGQVNTEAFF. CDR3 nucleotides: TGTGCCAGCAGCTTAGTAGGACAGGTGAACACTGAAGCTTTCTTT.